This T cell receptor beta chain was recovered during a study of memory CD4+ T cells and cytomegalovirus serostatus. Across the whole study: Of the healthy Belgian adults, 8 to 10 were CMV seropositive and more than 20 seronegative. The study's findings and limits: Repertoires predicted CMV serostatus with median bootstrapped AUC of around 0.95.

This clone showed up just once. Antigen specificity is unknown. In the source study's methods: Out-of-frame sequences were removed, leaving 2 million to 2.5 million distinct TCRbeta sequences. This table comes from immunoSEQ multiplex PCR, and its TCRdb copy is limited to in-frame clones, with some not included. V and J calls and clone size come straight from that table; D and trimming were deduced from the DNA. The repertoire has 50,000 to 60,000 clones, more than 70% of them found once; the top ten carry about 1.5%. Single viable CD3+CD4+CD8-CD45RO+ cells were sorted as the memory CD4+ T cells. Donors' CMV status reflects serum IgG against pp150, pp28, p38, p52. Germline-derived CDR1 and CDR2 are KGHSH and LQKENI. CDR3 size: 14 residues. V was clipped by 5 bases and J by 0 bases, with 10 bases between them.

The V call is TRBV18, the J call TRBJ1-1, with D hard to call. The origin of this receptor is an adult in good health and CMV-seropositive. Sequencing used memory CD4+ T cells from blood. The CDR3 spells CASSIRHLNTEAFF. The CDR3 nucleotides read TGTGCCAGCTCAATAAGACATCTGAACACTGAAGCTTTCTTT.